The clone carrying this T cell receptor beta chain occurred once. These data originate in a study of blood T cell repertoires in COVID-19. The wider study: Sites in the United States, Italy and Spain provided acute and convalescent COVID-19 samples. The analysed material was cDNA or gDNA that came from T cells, B-cell-depleted T cells, or PBMCs.

Original data processing: Amplification of reference gene primers was used by the study to estimate nucleated cell counts. Only in-frame clones appear in the TCRdb table, and some are missing; sequencing was by immunoSEQ multiplex PCR. The DNA was the basis for D and trimming; V, J and clone size are from that table. The sample lists around 78,000 clones; 82% were seen once. The CDR3 extends over 14 amino acids. Germline V gives CDR1 SGHTA, CDR2 FQGNSA. The germline V and J ends were trimmed by 5 bases and 2 bases, with 12 bases remaining between them. Sequenced input: peripheral blood. V is TRBV7-2 and J is TRBJ1-1; tentative D call: TRBD1 (5 bases). The sequence was obtained from a human donor in a cohort sampled during active COVID-19. Written as DNA, the CDR3 is TGTGCCAGCAGCCTTATGGGGACTAACACTGAAGCTTTCTTT. Translation: CASSLMGTNTEAFF.